The 26 T cell receptor beta chains below come from one sample, sequenced in a study of Graves' ophthalmopathy and Graves' hyperthyroidism. Using RNA transcripts, the TCR beta CDR3 regions were amplified. An opening RT-PCR round employed HTBI primers and preceded a second-round multiplex PCR. MiXCR was run by TCRdb on the multiplex PCR reads, yielding one entry per CDR3 protein. The sample shows 600,000 to 650,000 distinct CDR3 sequences, about 24% of them seen only once. Sequencing was performed on peripheral blood. The receptors shown here come from a woman aged 18-29 years with stable Graves' hyperthyroidism. Some clones in this sample may be carry-over from other donors' samples.

The sample holds many counts of this clonotype. The chain carries TRBV20-1 and TRBJ1-5, with D unclear. This CDR3 contains 12 residues. Between the trimmed V and J ends, which lost 4 bases and 1 base, there was a span of 5 bases. Germline lookup yields CDR1 DFQATT and CDR2 SNEGSKA (reference sequence). The CDR3 loop reads CSATISNQPQHF. Here the CDR3 DNA reads TGCAGTGCTACAATAAGCAATCAGCCCCAGCATTTT.

There are a few counts of this clonotype. This chain joins TRBV28 and TRBJ1-6, with 10 bases that match TRBD1. Germline trimming cut 3 bases from V and 11 bases from J; bases unmatched to any gene: 7. This CDR3 has 15 residues. Germline CDR1 MDHEN, CDR2 SYDVKM. CDR3 nucleotides: TGTGCCAGCAGTTTCCAGACAGGGGGCGCGACACCCCTCCACTTT. Protein sequence: CASSFQTGGATPLHF.

V usage is TRBV2 and J usage is TRBJ1-1; TRBD1 matches 7 bases. J lost 0 bases, V lost 4 bases, and 8 bases had no gene match. The germline gives CDR1 SNHLY, CDR2 FYNNEI. This CDR3 has 16 amino acids. The CDR3 sequence is CASSAQGNRMNTEAFF. DNA for the CDR3: TGTGCCAGCAGTGCACAGGGGAACAGGATGAACACTGAAGCTTTCTTT.

Many counts were recorded for this clonotype. The chain joins TRBV7-9 to TRBJ2-5; a weak D match, TRBD2 (6 bases). The CDR3 has 15 residues. V was pared by 1 base and J by 2 bases, with 11 bases between. Germline loops: CDR1 SEHNR, CDR2 FQNEAQ (reference sequence). The CDR3 bases are TGTGCCAGCAGCTTAGTTTCTAGCGCTCAAGAGACCCAGTACTTC. Encoded protein: CASSLVSSAQETQYF.

This chain joins TRBV27 and TRBJ1-2, with D possibly being TRBD1 (6 bases). The V end was cut by 2 bases, the J end by 0 bases, with 16 bases between. The CDR3 has 17 amino acids. The V gene's germline CDR1 is MNHEY and CDR2 SMNVEV (reference sequence). CDR3 protein: CASSLVLPQGTNYGYTF. DNA for the CDR3: TGTGCCAGCAGTTTAGTTCTCCCGCAGGGGACTAACTATGGCTACACCTTC.

In its sample, this clonotype was seen many times. V and J are TRBV6-1 and TRBJ1-1; D is possibly TRBD1 (5 bases). V was clipped by 1 base and J by 5 bases, with 11 bases between them. The CDR3 has 14 residues. Germline V gene lookup returns CDR1 MNHNS and CDR2 SASEGT. CDR3 coding DNA: TGTGCCAGCAGTGAAGGCGGGGGTCGAACTGAAGCTTTCTTT. Protein product: CASSEGGGRTEAFF.

This clonotype was seen repeatedly, ten times or more. The V call is TRBV29-1, the J call TRBJ2-7; the match to TRBD2 covers 8 bases. The CDR3 covers 13 residues. Germline lookup yields CDR1 SQVTM and CDR2 ANQGSEA. Losses at the gene ends were 2 bases for V and 0 bases for J; bases not matched to a gene: 0. The CDR3 coding sequence is TGCAGCGTTGAACGGGAGGGCTCCTACGAGCAGTACTTC. It yields the protein CSVEREGSYEQYF.

This clonotype was recorded a few times. This chain links TRBV30 with TRBJ2-2, with D tentatively TRBD2 (7 bases). Trimming shortened V by 4 bases and J by 6 bases, and 12 bases separated the two germline ends. Germline CDR1 and CDR2: GTSNPN and SVGIG (reference sequence). The length of the CDR3 is 13 residues. CDR3 sequence: CAWNPGGPGELFF. The CDR3 DNA reads as TGTGCCTGGAACCCGGGGGGCCCCGGGGAGCTGTTTTTT.

V usage is TRBV2 and J usage is TRBJ1-1, with unresolved D. Germline CDR1 SNHLY, CDR2 FYNNEI. The CDR3 has 15 residues. V lost 6 bases, J lost 4 bases, and 18 bases lay in between. CDR3 DNA sequence: TGTGCCAGCAGCCTTAGCGGACCAGCGGGCACTGAAGCTTTCTTT. Translated, it gives CASSLSGPAGTEAFF.

This clonotype was found many times. Sequence at one end of the junction differs from germline and may be a read error. The rearrangement links TRBV5-1 to TRBJ2-7; tentatively, D is TRBD2 (6 bases). The V gene's germline CDR1 is SGHRS and CDR2 YFSETQ. The length of the CDR3 is 14 residues. The chain's CDR3 is CATSPGLPTYEQYF. Here the CDR3 DNA reads TGCGCCACCAGCCCGGGACTCCCGACCTACGAGCAGTACTTC.

V and J are TRBV6-1 and TRBJ1-2; TRBD1 might be the D (5 bases). The CDR3 runs to 16 residues. CDR1 MNHNS and CDR2 SASEGT come from the germline V gene. Trimming left V 6 bases short and J 0 bases short, with 17 bases between. CDR3: CASRVVGPETNYGYTF. The CDR3 DNA reads TGTGCCAGCAGAGTAGTGGGACCAGAGACTAACTATGGCTACACCTTC.

CDR3 DNA sequence: TGTGCCAGCAGTGAAGCATGGGGGGGGCTTCAGCCCCAGCATTTT. This translates into CASSEAWGGLQPQHF. V and J are TRBV6-1 and TRBJ1-5; D possibly corresponds to TRBD1 (6 bases). Trimming cost V 0 bases and J 6 bases, with 12 bases left between them. CDR1 MNHNS and CDR2 SASEGT come from the germline V gene. The CDR3 sequence is 15 residues long.

This clonotype showed up many times. The V gene is TRBV5-5, the J gene TRBJ1-2; D uncertain. The CDR3 contains 13 residues. Germline V CDR1 and CDR2: SGHKS, YYEKEE (reference sequence). V was pared by 1 base and J by 2 bases, with 6 bases between. The CDR3 is CASSLRANYGYTF. The CDR3 DNA reads TGTGCCAGCAGCTTGCGGGCGAACTATGGCTACACCTTC.

This clonotype appeared many times. The chain links TRBV6-1 to TRBJ1-1, with TRBD1 matching over 7 bases. The V gene end was trimmed by 0 bases and the J gene end by 0 bases; junction bases not matched to a gene: 1. The germline gives CDR1 MNHNS, CDR2 SASEGT. The CDR3 spans 15 residues. The CDR3 nucleotides are TGTGCCAGCAGTGAAGCCGGGACAGTGAACACTGAAGCTTTCTTT. Its protein product is CASSEAGTVNTEAFF.

This clonotype was seen many times. The V call is TRBV24-1, the J call TRBJ2-7, with 8 bases lining up with TRBD2. This CDR3 region has 20 residues. Looked up from germline, CDR1 is KGHDR and CDR2 is SFDVKD. The V segment lost 4 bases and the J segment 7 bases; nucleotides outside the gene matches: 26. The CDR3 is CATSEGPGGDLTSALGEQYF. The CDR3 DNA reads TGTGCCACCAGTGAAGGGCCCGGAGGGGACCTGACTAGCGCCCTCGGGGAGCAGTACTTC.

This clonotype was detected a few times. The V gene is TRBV12-3 or TRBV12-4, the J gene TRBJ1-3; D call uncertain. V was clipped by 7 bases and J by 0 bases, with 4 bases between them. The length of the CDR3 is 12 residues. CDR3 residues: CASMSSGNTIYF. The CDR3 DNA reads as TGTGCCAGCATGTCCTCTGGAAACACCATATATTTT.

This clonotype has at least ten counts. The CDR3 DNA follows: TGTGCTAGTGGTTTGGAGGACGAGCAGTACTTC. Residues: CASGLEDEQYF. The V call is TRBV12-5, the J call TRBJ2-7; D uncertain. Trimming left V 1 base short and J 5 bases short, with 3 bases between. The germline gives CDR1 LGHNT, CDR2 FRNRAP. CDR3 length: 11 amino acids. Full variable domain (outside the CDR3, taken from reference TRBV12-5 and TRBJ2-7): DARVTQTPRHKVTEMGQEVTMRCQPILGHNTVFWYRQTMMQGLELLAYFRNRAPLDDSGMPKDRFSAEMPDATLATLKIQPSEPRDSAVYFCASGLEDEQYFGPGTRLTVT.

The V call is TRBV6-2 or TRBV6-3, the J call TRBJ2-2, with 13 bases aligning to TRBD2. CDR3 length: 16 residues. The V gene end was trimmed by 0 bases and the J gene end by 6 bases; junction bases not matched to a gene: 1. Germline CDR1 MNHEY, CDR2 SVGEGT. CDR3 loop: CASSYSGLAGPGELFF. CDR3 nucleotide sequence: TGTGCCAGCAGTTACTCGGGACTAGCGGGACCCGGGGAGCTGTTTTTT.

As regards this clonotype: Being one base from a much bigger clone, this may be a read error. J is TRBJ2-7 and V is TRBV7-3; D is unclear. CDR3 length: 12 residues. The germline V gene encodes CDR1 SGHTA and CDR2 FQGTGA. This CDR3 is CASSSNAYDQYF. In DNA, the CDR3 is TGTGCCAGCAGCTCGAACGCCTACGATCAGTACTTC.

This chain connects TRBV12-3 or TRBV12-4 to TRBJ1-2; no definite D call. Deletions cut 5 bases from V and 7 bases from J, with 17 bases between. This CDR3 has 14 residues. The CDR3 sequence: CASSPPAFGSGYTF. The CDR3 DNA sequence: TGTGCCAGCAGTCCCCCGGCCTTTGGGAGTGGCTACACCTTC.

The V and J genes are TRBV29-1 and TRBJ2-7; unclear D gene. V was cut by 6 bases and J by 4 bases, with 16 bases left in between. The CDR3 sequence is 13 residues long. CDR1 and CDR2 from the germline V gene are SQVTM and ANQGSEA. The CDR3 nucleotides read TGCAGCGTCCCCGGAACCGATGGATACGAGCAGTACTTC. It translates to CSVPGTDGYEQYF.

A single count supports this clonotype. This chain joins TRBV5-5 and TRBJ1-5, with 7 nucleotides matching TRBD1. This CDR3 has 16 amino acids. The V segment lost 3 bases and the J segment 0 bases; nucleotides outside the gene matches: 6. Per germline, CDR1 SGHKS and CDR2 YYEKEE (reference sequence). The chain's CDR3 is CASSSGTDYSNQPQHF. The CDR3, as DNA: TGTGCCAGCAGCTCCGGGACAGATTATAGCAATCAGCCCCAGCATTTT.

This clonotype was recorded many times. V gene TRBV6-2 or TRBV6-3 combines with J gene TRBJ2-7; 11 positions match TRBD1. The CDR3 is 18 amino acids. Trimming took 6 bases from V and 0 from J; bases not matched to a gene: 13. CDR1 is MNHEY and CDR2 is SVGEGT in the germline V gene. CDR3 DNA: TGTGCCAGCAGCACCAGCGGGACAGGGGGGATGAGCTCCTACGAGCAGTACTTC. Translating it yields CASSTSGTGGMSSYEQYF.

This clonotype was counted a few times. V and J are TRBV30 and TRBJ1-1; unclear D gene. The CDR3 runs to 14 residues. Germline V gene data show CDR1 as GTSNPN and CDR2 as SVGIG (reference sequence). V lost 3 bases and J lost 1, with 12 bases in between. This chain's CDR3 is CAWSLSTANTEAFF. The DNA for the CDR3 is TGTGCCTGGAGCCTATCGACCGCGAACACTGAAGCTTTCTTT.

This clonotype turned up a few times. This chain uses TRBV24-1 with TRBJ1-2; 8 positions agree with TRBD1. The germline CDR1 and CDR2 sequences are KGHDR and SFDVKD. CDR3 length: 16 residues. The J segment lost 7 bases and the V segment lost 5 bases, leaving 14 bases of the junction unmatched. For the CDR3, the DNA is TGTGCCACCAGTGCTAGCTGGGACAGGTCTCCAGGTGGCTACACCTTC. This encodes CATSASWDRSPGGYTF.

In regard to this clonotype: The junction shows a germline mismatch at one end, possibly a read error. The rearrangement uses TRBV28 and TRBJ2-5, with D hard to call. Germline CDR1 and CDR2: MDHEN and SYDVKM. The length of the CDR3 is 12 residues. CDR3 bases: TGTGCCAGCAGTCATCTTAAAGAGACCCGGTACTTC. It specifies CASSHLKETRYF. Full variable domain (rest looked up from reference TRBV28 and TRBJ2-5): DVKVTQSSRYLVKRTGEKVFLECVQDMDHENMFWYRQDPGLGLRLIYFSYDVKMKEKGDIPEGYSVSREKKERFSLILESASTNQTSMYLCASSHLKETRYFGPGTRLLVL.